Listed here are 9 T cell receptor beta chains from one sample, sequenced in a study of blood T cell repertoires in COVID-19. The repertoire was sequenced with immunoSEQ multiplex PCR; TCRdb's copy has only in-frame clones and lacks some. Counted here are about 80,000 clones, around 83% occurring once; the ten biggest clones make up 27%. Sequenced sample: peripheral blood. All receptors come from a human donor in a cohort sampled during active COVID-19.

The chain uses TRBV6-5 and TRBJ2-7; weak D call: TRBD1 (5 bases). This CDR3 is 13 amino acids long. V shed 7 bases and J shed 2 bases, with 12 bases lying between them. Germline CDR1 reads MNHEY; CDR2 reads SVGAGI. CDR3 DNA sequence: TGTGCCAGCATGCCCCCAGGGACCTACGAGCAGTACTTC. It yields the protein CASMPPGTYEQYF.

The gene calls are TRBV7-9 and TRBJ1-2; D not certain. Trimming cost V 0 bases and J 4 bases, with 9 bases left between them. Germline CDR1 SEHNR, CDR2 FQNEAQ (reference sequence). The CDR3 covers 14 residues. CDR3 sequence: CASSLAPQIYGYTF. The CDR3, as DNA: TGTGCCAGCAGCTTAGCGCCTCAGATCTATGGCTACACCTTC. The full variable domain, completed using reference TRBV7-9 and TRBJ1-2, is DTGVSQNPRHKITKRGQNVTFRCDPISEHNRLYWYRQTLGQGPEFLTYFQNEAQLEKSRLLSDRFSAERPKGSFSTLEIQRTEQGDSAMYLCASSLAPQIYGYTFGSGTRLTVV.

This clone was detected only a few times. The CDR3 region has the DNA TGTGCCAGCAGCATAGGGGGACAGGAAAACTATGGCTACACCTTC. This encodes CASSIGGQENYGYTF. The rearrangement joins TRBV7-9 to TRBJ1-2; 8 bases fit TRBD1. Looked up from germline, CDR1 is SEHNR and CDR2 is FQNEAQ (reference sequence). This CDR3 is 15 amino acids long. V lost 5 bases and J lost 2; bases outside the gene matches: 7.

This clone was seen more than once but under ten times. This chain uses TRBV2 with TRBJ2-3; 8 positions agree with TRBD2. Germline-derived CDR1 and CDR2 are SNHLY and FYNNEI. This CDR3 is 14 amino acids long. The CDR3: CGTTRGGSTDTQYF. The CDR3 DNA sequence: TGTGGTACGACCCGGGGGGGTAGCACAGATACGCAGTATTTT.

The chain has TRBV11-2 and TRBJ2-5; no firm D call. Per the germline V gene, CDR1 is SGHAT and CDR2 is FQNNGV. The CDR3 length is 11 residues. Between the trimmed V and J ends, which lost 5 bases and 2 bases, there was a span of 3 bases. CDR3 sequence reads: CASSVQETQYF. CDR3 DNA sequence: TGTGCCAGCAGCGTACAAGAGACCCAGTACTTC.

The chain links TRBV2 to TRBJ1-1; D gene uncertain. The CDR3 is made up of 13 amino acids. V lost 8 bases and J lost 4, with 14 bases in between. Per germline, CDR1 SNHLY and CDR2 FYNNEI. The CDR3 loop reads CASAWRMGTEAFF. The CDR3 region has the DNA TGTGCCAGCGCCTGGCGGATGGGCACTGAAGCTTTCTTT.

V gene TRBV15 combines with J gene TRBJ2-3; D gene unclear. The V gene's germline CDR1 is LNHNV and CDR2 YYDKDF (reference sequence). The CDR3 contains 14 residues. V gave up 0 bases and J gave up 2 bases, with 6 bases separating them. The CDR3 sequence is CATSRDLFTDTQYF. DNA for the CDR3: TGTGCCACCAGCAGAGATCTCTTCACAGATACGCAGTATTTT.

CDR3 residues: CASSLVGLVGLNEQFF. CDR3 in DNA: TGTGCCAGCAGCTTAGTGGGACTAGTGGGGTTAAATGAGCAGTTCTTC. The chain employs TRBV7-8 and TRBJ2-1, with 8 bases that match TRBD2. The V gene end was trimmed by 1 base and the J gene end by 7 bases; junction bases not matched to a gene: 9. This CDR3 region has 16 residues. Germline lookup yields CDR1 SGHVS and CDR2 FQNEAQ.

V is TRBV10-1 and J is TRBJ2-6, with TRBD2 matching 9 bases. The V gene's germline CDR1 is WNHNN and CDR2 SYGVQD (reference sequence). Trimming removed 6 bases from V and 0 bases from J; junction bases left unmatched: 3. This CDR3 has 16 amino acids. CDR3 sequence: CASSSSGDSGANVLTF. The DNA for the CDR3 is TGCGCCAGCAGCTCTAGCGGGGACTCTGGGGCCAACGTCCTGACTTTC.